This is a list of T cell receptor beta chains from one sample in a study of OX40 agonist ivuxolimab in advanced cancers. TCRdb's copy holds only in-frame clones and misses some; the assay was immunoSEQ multiplex PCR. The sample records roughly 80,000 clones, about 88% being singletons. Specimen: CD4+ or CD8+ T cells sorted from blood, collected in a trial of the OX40 agonist ivuxolimab. The source is an adult with an advanced solid tumor such as melanoma, head and neck, liver or kidney cancer. CDR3s include the opening cysteine and the closing phenylalanine or tryptophan. The D gene is left open where the match is weak. Clone size, where shown, is once, few, many, or a class for clones that have expanded.

v_gene: TRBV5-5; d_gene: TRBD1; j_gene: TRBJ1-5; len: 14; abundance: -; CDR3nt: TGTGCCAGCAGCTTTAGACAGGGGGATCAGCCCCAGCATTTT; CDR3aa: CASSFRQGDQPQHF
v_gene: TRBV19; d_gene: TRBD2; j_gene: TRBJ2-7; len: 14; abundance: -; CDR3nt: TGTGCCAGTAGTATAGCGGGGGGCTCCTACGAGCAGTACTTC; CDR3aa: CASSIAGGSYEQYF
v_gene: TRBV30; d_gene: TRBD1; j_gene: TRBJ2-1; len: 15; abundance: -; CDR3nt: TGTGCCTGGAGTTCCGGGACAGAACCCTACAATGAGCAGTTCTTC; CDR3aa: CAWSSGTEPYNEQFF
v_gene: TRBV7-9; d_gene: -; j_gene: TRBJ1-6; len: 15; abundance: few; CDR3nt: TGTGCCAGCAGCCAGCGGGCCGGGCTTAATTCACCCCTCCACTTT; CDR3aa: CASSQRAGLNSPLHF
v_gene: TRBV2; d_gene: TRBD1; j_gene: TRBJ2-2; len: 15; abundance: -; CDR3nt: TGTGCCAGCAGATGGGACAGGGGCGCCACCGGGGAGCTGTTTTTT; CDR3aa: CASRWDRGATGELFF
v_gene: TRBV7-9; d_gene: -; j_gene: TRBJ1-1; len: 16; abundance: -; CDR3nt: TGTGCCAGCAGCTTACCCTCGGACAGTATGAACACTGAAGCTTTCTTT; CDR3aa: CASSLPSDSMNTEAFF
v_gene: TRBV7-2; d_gene: TRBD1; j_gene: TRBJ1-2; len: 13; abundance: -; CDR3nt: TGTGCCAGCAGCGCGACAGGGGGCCTCGGCTACACCTTC; CDR3aa: CASSATGGLGYTF
v_gene: TRBV4-2; d_gene: -; j_gene: TRBJ1-2; len: 16; abundance: -; CDR3nt: TGTGCCAGCAGCCAATTCGGGGACTCGGGGGTAGGTGGCTACACCTTC; CDR3aa: CASSQFGDSGVGGYTF
v_gene: TRBV7-9; d_gene: TRBD2; j_gene: TRBJ2-3; len: 17; abundance: few; CDR3nt: TGTGCCAGCAGCTTAGTGGCGGGGGGGCCTGACACAGATACGCAGTATTTT; CDR3aa: CASSLVAGGPDTDTQYF
v_gene: TRBV19; d_gene: -; j_gene: TRBJ1-1; len: 14; abundance: -; CDR3nt: TGTGCCAGTAGTATTCTGGCCCGGGGCACTGAAGCTTTCTTT; CDR3aa: CASSILARGTEAFF
v_gene: TRBV29-1; d_gene: -; j_gene: TRBJ2-7; len: 13; abundance: -; CDR3nt: TGCAGCGCCGGGACGGTCGAATCCTACGAGCAGTACTTC; CDR3aa: CSAGTVESYEQYF
v_gene: TRBV7-8; d_gene: -; j_gene: TRBJ2-5; len: 13; abundance: -; CDR3nt: TGTGCCAGCAGCTTTAAGGGCCAAGAGACCCAGTACTTC; CDR3aa: CASSFKGQETQYF
v_gene: TRBV19; d_gene: -; j_gene: TRBJ1-3; len: 14; abundance: -; CDR3nt: TGTGCCAGTATTGAGCAGCACTCTGGAAACACCATATATTTT; CDR3aa: CASIEQHSGNTIYF
v_gene: TRBV2; d_gene: -; j_gene: TRBJ2-7; len: 10; abundance: -; CDR3nt: TGTGCCAGACAGGGCCGGGAGCAGTACTTC; CDR3aa: CARQGREQYF
v_gene: TRBV5-6; d_gene: -; j_gene: TRBJ1-4; len: 14; abundance: few; CDR3nt: TGTGCCAGCAGCTTAGTGGCAACTAATGAAAAACTGTTTTTT; CDR3aa: CASSLVATNEKLFF
v_gene: TRBV9; d_gene: -; j_gene: TRBJ1-1; len: 13; abundance: -; CDR3nt: TGTGCCAGCAGCAGGGAGGAGAGGACTGAAGCTTTCTTT; CDR3aa: CASSREERTEAFF
v_gene: TRBV10-3; d_gene: TRBD1; j_gene: TRBJ1-3; len: 14; abundance: -; CDR3nt: TGTGCCATCAGTGATTCGCAGGGGGGAGACACCATATATTTT; CDR3aa: CAISDSQGGDTIYF
v_gene: TRBV28; d_gene: TRBD2; j_gene: TRBJ2-1; len: 16; abundance: -; CDR3nt: TGTGCCAGCAGTGCCATAGGGACTAGCGGATACAATGAGCAGTTCTTC; CDR3aa: CASSAIGTSGYNEQFF
v_gene: TRBV9; d_gene: -; j_gene: TRBJ2-1; len: 14; abundance: -; CDR3nt: TGTGCCACCGAACAGGTACTAACATACAATGAGCAGTTCTTC; CDR3aa: CATEQVLTYNEQFF
v_gene: TRBV7-3; d_gene: TRBD2; j_gene: TRBJ2-1; len: 15; abundance: -; CDR3nt: TGTGCCAGCGGATTGACCGGGACTAGTTTCAAGGAGCAGTTCTTC; CDR3aa: CASGLTGTSFKEQFF
v_gene: TRBV2; d_gene: TRBD1; j_gene: TRBJ1-2; len: 14; abundance: few; CDR3nt: TGTGCCAGCAGCAGGACAGGGGCGTACTATGGCTACACCTTC; CDR3aa: CASSRTGAYYGYTF
v_gene: TRBV9; d_gene: -; j_gene: TRBJ2-7; len: 14; abundance: -; CDR3nt: TGTGCCAGCAGCGTAGAGGTGGAAGGGGTCGAGCAGTACTTC; CDR3aa: CASSVEVEGVEQYF